This T cell receptor beta chain derives from a study of blood T cell repertoires in COVID-19. Turning to the study itself: Samples came from the United States, Italy and Spain, spanning acute and convalescent COVID-19.

The CDR3 is 14 amino acids. Germline CDR1 and CDR2: MNHEY and SVGAGI. V lost 7 bases and J 3 bases, leaving 13 bases between the germline ends. Sequencing was performed with immunoSEQ multiplex PCR; in TCRdb, only in-frame clones are kept and a portion is missing. The profile shows approximately 270,000 clones, around 86% of them singletons. Sequencing was carried out using peripheral blood. The TCR was taken from a man aged 45-65 years with acute or convalescent COVID-19. This chain uses TRBV6-5 with TRBJ1-5; D gene uncertain. CDR3 sequence reads: CASIPTRNNQPQHF. The CDR3 DNA reads as TGTGCCAGCATCCCGACACGGAACAATCAGCCCCAGCATTTT.